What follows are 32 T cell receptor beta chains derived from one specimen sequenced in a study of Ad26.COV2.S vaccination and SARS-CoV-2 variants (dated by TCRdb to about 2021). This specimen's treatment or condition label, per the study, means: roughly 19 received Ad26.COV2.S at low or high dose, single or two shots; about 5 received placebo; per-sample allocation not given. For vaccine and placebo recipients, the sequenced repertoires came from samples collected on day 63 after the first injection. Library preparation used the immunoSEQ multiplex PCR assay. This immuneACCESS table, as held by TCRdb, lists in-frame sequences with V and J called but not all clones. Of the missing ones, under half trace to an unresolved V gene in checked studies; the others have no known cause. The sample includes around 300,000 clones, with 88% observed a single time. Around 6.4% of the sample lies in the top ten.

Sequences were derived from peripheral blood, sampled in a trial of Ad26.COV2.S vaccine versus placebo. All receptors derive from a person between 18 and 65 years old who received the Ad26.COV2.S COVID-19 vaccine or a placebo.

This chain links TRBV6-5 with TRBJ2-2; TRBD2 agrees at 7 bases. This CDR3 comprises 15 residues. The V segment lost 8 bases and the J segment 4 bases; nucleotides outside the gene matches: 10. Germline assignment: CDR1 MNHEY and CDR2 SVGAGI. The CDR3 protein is CASPKMASGTGELFF. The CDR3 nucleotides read TGTGCCAGCCCAAAAATGGCTAGCGGCACCGGGGAGCTGTTTTTT.

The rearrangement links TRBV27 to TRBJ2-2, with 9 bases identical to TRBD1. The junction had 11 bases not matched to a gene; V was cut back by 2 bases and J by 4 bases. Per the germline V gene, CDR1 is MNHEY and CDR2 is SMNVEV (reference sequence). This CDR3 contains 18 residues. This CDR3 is CASSLNTGGASGTGELFF. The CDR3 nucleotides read TGTGCCAGCAGTTTAAATACAGGGGGCGCCTCCGGCACCGGGGAGCTGTTTTTT.

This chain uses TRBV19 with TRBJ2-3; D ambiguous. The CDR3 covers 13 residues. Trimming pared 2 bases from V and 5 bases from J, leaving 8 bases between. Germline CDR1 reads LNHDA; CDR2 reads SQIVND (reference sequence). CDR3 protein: CASSIMAGDTQYF. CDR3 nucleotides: TGTGCCAGTAGTATAATGGCAGGAGATACGCAGTATTTT.

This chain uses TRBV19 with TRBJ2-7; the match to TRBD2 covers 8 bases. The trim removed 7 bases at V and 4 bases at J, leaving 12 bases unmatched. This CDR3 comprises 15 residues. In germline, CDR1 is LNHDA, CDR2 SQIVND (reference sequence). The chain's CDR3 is CASTAGGAGVYEQYF. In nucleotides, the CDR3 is TGTGCCAGTACCGCCGGCGGAGCGGGAGTATACGAGCAGTACTTC.

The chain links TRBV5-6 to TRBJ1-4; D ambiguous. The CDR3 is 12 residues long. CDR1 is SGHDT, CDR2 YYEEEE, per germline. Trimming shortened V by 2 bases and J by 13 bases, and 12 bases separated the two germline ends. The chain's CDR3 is CASSFTGLGLFF. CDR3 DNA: TGTGCCAGCAGCTTTACGGGCTTAGGACTGTTTTTT.

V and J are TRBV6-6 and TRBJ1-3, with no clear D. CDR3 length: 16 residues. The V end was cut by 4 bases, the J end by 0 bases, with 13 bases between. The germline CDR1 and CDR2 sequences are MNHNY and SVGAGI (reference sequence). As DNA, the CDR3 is TGTGCCAGCAGTTCGAGGACTGTTAGCTCTGGAAACACCATATATTTT. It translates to CASSSRTVSSGNTIYF.

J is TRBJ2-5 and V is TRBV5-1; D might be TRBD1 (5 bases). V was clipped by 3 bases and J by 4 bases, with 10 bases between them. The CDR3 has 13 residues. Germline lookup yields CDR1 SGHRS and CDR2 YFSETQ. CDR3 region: CASSSGKRETQYF. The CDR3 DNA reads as TGCGCCAGCAGCTCAGGGAAGCGAGAGACCCAGTACTTC.

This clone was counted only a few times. The CDR3 region has the DNA TGTGCCAGTAGCACACACGGACCGAACACTGAAGCTTTCTTT. Protein sequence: CASSTHGPNTEAFF. This rearrangement joins TRBV19 to TRBJ1-1; no definite D call. The V and J ends lost 6 bases and 1 base respectively, with 12 bases between them. The CDR3 consists of 14 residues. CDR1 LNHDA and CDR2 SQIVND come from the germline V gene (reference sequence). The whole variable domain, filled in from reference TRBV19 and TRBJ1-1, reads DGGITQSPKYLFRKEGQNVTLSCEQNLNHDAMYWYRQDPGQGLRLIYYSQIVNDFQKGDIAEGYSVSREKKESFPLTVTSAQKNPTAFYLCASSTHGPNTEAFFGQGTRLTVV.

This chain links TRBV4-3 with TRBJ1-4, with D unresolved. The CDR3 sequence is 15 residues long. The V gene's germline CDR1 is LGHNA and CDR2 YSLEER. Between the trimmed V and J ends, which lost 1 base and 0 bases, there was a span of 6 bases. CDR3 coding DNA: TGCGCCAGCAGCCAAGTAAAGGCAACTAATGAAAAACTGTTTTTT. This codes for CASSQVKATNEKLFF.

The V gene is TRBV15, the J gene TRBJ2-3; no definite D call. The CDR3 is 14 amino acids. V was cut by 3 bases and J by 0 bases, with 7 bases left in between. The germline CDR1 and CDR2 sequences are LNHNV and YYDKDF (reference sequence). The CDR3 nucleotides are TGTGCCACCAGCAGTAGATGGAGCACAGATACGCAGTATTTT. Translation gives CATSSRWSTDTQYF.

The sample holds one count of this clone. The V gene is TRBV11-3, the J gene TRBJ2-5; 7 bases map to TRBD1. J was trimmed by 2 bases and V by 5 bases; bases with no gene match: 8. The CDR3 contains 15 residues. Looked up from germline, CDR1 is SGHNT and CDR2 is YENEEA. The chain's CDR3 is CASSQTGTEQETQYF. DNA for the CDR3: TGTGCCAGCAGCCAAACCGGGACAGAACAAGAGACCCAGTACTTC.

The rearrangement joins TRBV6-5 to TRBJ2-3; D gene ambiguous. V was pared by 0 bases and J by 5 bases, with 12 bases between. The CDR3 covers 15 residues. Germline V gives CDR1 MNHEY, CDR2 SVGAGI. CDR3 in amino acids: CASSYSFSLLDTQYF. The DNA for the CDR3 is TGTGCCAGCAGTTACTCCTTCTCACTCTTAGATACGCAGTATTTT.

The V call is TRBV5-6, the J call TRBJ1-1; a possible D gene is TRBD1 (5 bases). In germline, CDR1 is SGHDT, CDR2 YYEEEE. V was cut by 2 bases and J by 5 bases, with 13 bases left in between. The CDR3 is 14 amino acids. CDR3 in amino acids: CASSLGQGGTEAFF. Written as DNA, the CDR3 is TGTGCCAGCAGCTTAGGTCAGGGAGGGACTGAAGCTTTCTTT. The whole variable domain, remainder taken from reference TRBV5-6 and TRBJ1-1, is DAGVTQSPTHLIKTRGQQVTLRCSPKSGHDTVSWYQQALGQGPQFIFQYYEEEERQRGNFPDRFSGHQFPNYSSELNVNALLLGDSALYLCASSLGQGGTEAFFGQGTRLTVV.

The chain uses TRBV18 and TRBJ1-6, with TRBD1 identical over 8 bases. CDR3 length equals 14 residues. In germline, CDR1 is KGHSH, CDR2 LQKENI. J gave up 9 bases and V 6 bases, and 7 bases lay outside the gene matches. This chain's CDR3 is CASSDGQGFSPLHF. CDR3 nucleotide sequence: TGTGCCAGCTCGGACGGACAGGGATTTTCACCCCTCCACTTT.

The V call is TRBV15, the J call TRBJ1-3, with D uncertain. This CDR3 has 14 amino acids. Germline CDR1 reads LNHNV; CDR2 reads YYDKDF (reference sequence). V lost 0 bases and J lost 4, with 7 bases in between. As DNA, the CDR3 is TGTGCCACCAGCAGAGATCCAGGCGGAAACACCATATATTTT. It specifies CATSRDPGGNTIYF.

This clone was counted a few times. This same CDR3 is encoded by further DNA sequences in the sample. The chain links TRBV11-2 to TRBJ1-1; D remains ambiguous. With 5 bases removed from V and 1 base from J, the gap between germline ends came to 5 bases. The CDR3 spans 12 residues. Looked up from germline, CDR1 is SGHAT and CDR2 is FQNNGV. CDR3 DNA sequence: TGTGCCAGCAGCCTCCAGAACACTGAAGCTTTCTTT. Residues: CASSLQNTEAFF.

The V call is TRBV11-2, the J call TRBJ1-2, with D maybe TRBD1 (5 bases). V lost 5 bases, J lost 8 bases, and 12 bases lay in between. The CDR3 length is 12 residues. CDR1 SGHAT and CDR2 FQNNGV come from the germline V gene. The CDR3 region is CASSHGGRGYTF. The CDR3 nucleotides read TGTGCCAGCAGCCACGGGGGGAGGGGCTACACCTTC. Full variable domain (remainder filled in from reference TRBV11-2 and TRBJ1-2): EAGVAQSPRYKIIEKRQSVAFWCNPISGHATLYWYQQILGQGPKLLIQFQNNGVVDDSQLPKDRFSAERLKGVDSTLKIQPAKLEDSAVYLCASSHGGRGYTFGSGTRLTVV.

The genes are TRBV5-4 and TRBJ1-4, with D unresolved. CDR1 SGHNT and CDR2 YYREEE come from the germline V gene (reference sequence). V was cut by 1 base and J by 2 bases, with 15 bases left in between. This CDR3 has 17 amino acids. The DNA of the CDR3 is TGTGCCAGCAGCTTGATTGGCGGCGGGGTCACTAATGAAAAACTGTTTTTT. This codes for CASSLIGGGVTNEKLFF.

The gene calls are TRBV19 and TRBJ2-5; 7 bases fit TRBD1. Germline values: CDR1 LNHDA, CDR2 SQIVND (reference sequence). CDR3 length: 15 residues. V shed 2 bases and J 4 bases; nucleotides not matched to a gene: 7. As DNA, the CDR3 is TGTGCCAGTAGTATAATGGGACAGTTCGGAGAGACCCAGTACTTC. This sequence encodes CASSIMGQFGETQYF.

DNA for the CDR3: TGTGCCAGCAGCCCACGACGGGACGGATTGAACACTGAAGCTTTCTTT. Protein sequence: CASSPRRDGLNTEAFF. This chain uses TRBV7-2 with TRBJ1-1; TRBD1 might be the D (5 bases). Per the germline V gene, CDR1 is SGHTA and CDR2 is FQGNSA. Trimming left V 5 bases short and J 0 bases short, with 16 bases between. CDR3 length: 16 amino acids. The full variable domain, its missing parts supplied by reference TRBV7-2 and TRBJ1-1, is GAGVSQSPSNKVTEKGKDVELRCDPISGHTALYWYRQSLGQGLEFLIYFQGNSAPDKSGLPSDRFSAERTGGSVSTLTIQRTQQEDSAVYLCASSPRRDGLNTEAFFGQGTRLTVV.

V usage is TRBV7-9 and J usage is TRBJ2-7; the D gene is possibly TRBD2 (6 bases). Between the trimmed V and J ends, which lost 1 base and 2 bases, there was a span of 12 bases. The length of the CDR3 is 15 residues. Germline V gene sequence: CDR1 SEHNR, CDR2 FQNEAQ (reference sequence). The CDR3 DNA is TGTGCCAGCAGCTTAGTGTGGGGGGAGACCTACGAGCAGTACTTC. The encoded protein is CASSLVWGETYEQYF. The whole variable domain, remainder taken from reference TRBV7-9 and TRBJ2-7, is DTGVSQNPRHKITKRGQNVTFRCDPISEHNRLYWYRQTLGQGPEFLTYFQNEAQLEKSRLLSDRFSAERPKGSFSTLEIQRTEQGDSAMYLCASSLVWGETYEQYFGPGTRLTVT.

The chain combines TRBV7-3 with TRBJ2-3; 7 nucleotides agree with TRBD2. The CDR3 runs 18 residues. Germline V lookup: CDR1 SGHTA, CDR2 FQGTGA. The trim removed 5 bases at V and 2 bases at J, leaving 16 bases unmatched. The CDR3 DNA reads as TGTGCCAGCAGCCTCCGGACCGCCGGGGGAGGGTTCACAGATACGCAGTATTTT. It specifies CASSLRTAGGGFTDTQYF.

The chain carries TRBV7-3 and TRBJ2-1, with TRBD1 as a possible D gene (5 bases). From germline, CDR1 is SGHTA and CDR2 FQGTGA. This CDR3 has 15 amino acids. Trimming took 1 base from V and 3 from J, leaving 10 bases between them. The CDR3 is CASSLSLGDYNEQFF. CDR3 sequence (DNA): TGTGCCAGCAGCTTAAGTCTAGGGGACTACAATGAGCAGTTCTTC.

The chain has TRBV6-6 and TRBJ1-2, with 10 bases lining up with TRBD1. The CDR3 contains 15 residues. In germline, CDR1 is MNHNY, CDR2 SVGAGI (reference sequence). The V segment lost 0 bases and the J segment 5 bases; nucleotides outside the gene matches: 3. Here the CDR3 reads CASSYSWDRGYGYTF. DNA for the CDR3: TGTGCCAGCAGTTACTCGTGGGACAGGGGATATGGCTACACCTTC.

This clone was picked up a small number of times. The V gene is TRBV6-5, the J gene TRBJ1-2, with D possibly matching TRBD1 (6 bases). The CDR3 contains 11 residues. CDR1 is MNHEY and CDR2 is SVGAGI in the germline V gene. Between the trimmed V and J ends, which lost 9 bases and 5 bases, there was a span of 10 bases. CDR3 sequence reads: CASRQVYGYTF. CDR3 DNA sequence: TGTGCCAGTAGACAGGTTTATGGCTACACCTTC.

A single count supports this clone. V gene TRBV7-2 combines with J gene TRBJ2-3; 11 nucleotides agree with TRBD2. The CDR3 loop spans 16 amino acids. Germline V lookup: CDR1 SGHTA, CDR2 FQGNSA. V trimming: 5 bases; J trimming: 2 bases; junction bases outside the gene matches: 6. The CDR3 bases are TGTGCCAGCAGCCCTCGGACTAGCGGGCACACAGATACGCAGTATTTT. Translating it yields CASSPRTSGHTDTQYF.

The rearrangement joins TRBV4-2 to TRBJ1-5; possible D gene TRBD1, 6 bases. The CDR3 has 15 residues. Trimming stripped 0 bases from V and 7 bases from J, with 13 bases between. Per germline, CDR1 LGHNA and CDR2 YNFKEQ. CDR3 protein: CASSQDTGTGQPQHF. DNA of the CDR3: TGTGCCAGCAGCCAAGATACAGGGACTGGGCAGCCCCAGCATTTT.

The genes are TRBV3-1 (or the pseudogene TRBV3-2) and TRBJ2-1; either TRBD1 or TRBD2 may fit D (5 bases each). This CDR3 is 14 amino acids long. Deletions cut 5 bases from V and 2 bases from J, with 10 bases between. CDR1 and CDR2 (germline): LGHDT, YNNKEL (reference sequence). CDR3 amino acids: CASSGTGAYNEQFF. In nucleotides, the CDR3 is TGTGCCAGCAGCGGGACGGGCGCCTACAATGAGCAGTTCTTC.

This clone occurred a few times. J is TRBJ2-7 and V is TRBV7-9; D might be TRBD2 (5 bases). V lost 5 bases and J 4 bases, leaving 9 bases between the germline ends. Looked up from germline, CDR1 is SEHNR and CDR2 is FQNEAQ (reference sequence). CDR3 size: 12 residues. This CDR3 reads CASSRELYEQYF. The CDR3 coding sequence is TGTGCCAGCAGCCGGGAACTATACGAGCAGTACTTC.

The CDR3 DNA is TGTGCCAGCAGTTCTACTCCCACCGGGGAGCTGTTTTTT. Translation: CASSSTPTGELFF. The V call is TRBV27, the J call TRBJ2-2; D is unclear. The CDR3 length is 13 residues. V was trimmed by 4 bases and J by 4 bases, leaving 7 bases between them. Germline V gene data show CDR1 as MNHEY and CDR2 as SMNVEV (reference sequence).

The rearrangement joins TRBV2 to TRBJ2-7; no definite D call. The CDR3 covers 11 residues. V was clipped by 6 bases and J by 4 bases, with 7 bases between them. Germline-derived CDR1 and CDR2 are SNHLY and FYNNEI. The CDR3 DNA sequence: TGTGCCAGCAGCGACAAGTACGAGCAGTACTTC. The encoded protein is CASSDKYEQYF.

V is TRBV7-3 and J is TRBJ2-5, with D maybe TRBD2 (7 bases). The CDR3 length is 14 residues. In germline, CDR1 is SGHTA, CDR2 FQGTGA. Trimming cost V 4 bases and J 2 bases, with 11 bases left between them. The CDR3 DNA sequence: TGTGCCAGCAGCTCAGCGGGACAACAAGAGACCCAGTACTTC. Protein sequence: CASSSAGQQETQYF.